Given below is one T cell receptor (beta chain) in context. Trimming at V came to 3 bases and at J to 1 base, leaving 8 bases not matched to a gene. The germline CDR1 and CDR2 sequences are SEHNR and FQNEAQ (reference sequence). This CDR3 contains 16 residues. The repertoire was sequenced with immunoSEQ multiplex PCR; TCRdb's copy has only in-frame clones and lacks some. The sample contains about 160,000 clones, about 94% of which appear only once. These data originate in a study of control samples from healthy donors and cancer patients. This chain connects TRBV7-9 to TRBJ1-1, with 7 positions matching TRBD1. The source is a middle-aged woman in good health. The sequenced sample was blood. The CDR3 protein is CASSFPQGTSNTEAFF. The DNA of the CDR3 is TGTGCCAGCAGCTTTCCACAGGGGACCTCGAACACTGAAGCTTTCTTT.